Listed here are 18 T cell receptor beta chains from one sample, sequenced in a study of shared clonotypes between healthy human individuals. TCRdb keeps only in-frame clones here, not all; method: immunoSEQ multiplex PCR. The sample consists of 650,000 to 700,000 clones, roughly 88% of them appearing once. Sequencing was done on a sample of memory CD8+ T cells from PBMCs. Subset: CD45RO+ cells pooled with CCR7-negative TemRA cells. The receptors derive from a man in his late teens or twenties in good health. Some clones in this sample may be carry-over from other donors' samples.

The gene calls are TRBV7-9 and TRBJ2-3; D is unresolved. CDR3 length: 14 residues. V gave up 5 bases and J gave up 4 bases, with 13 bases separating them. Per the germline V gene, CDR1 is SEHNR and CDR2 is FQNEAQ (reference sequence). The CDR3 DNA reads TGTGCCAGCAGCCACGGCGCCCGGGCAGATACGCAGTATTTT. This translates into CASSHGARADTQYF.

This chain uses TRBV4-1 with TRBJ2-1; D unresolved. The CDR3 spans 13 residues. V was cut by 0 bases and J by 8 bases, with 8 bases left in between. The germline gives CDR1 MGHRA, CDR2 YSYEKL. The CDR3 region has the DNA TGCGCCAGCAGCCAAGATGCGTTCCATGAGCAGTTCTTC. It yields the protein CASSQDAFHEQFF.

The V call is TRBV27, the J call TRBJ2-7; D may be TRBD1 (6 bases). CDR3 length: 16 amino acids. Trimming took 2 bases from V and 2 from J, leaving 16 bases between them. In germline, CDR1 is MNHEY, CDR2 SMNVEV (reference sequence). The CDR3: CASSLTAGERAYEQYF. For the CDR3, the DNA is TGTGCCAGCAGTTTAACCGCAGGGGAGAGGGCCTACGAGCAGTACTTC.

This chain connects TRBV13 to TRBJ2-5, with 8 bases matching TRBD1. Germline V CDR1 and CDR2: PRHDT, FYEKMQ (reference sequence). The CDR3 covers 13 residues. The J segment lost 4 bases and the V segment lost 4 bases, leaving 2 bases of the junction unmatched. The DNA for the CDR3 is TGTGCCAGCAGCTCAGGGGGCGCAGAGACCCAGTACTTC. As protein: CASSSGGAETQYF.

The rearrangement links TRBV6-1 to TRBJ1-4, with 11 bases aligning to TRBD1. The CDR3 is 14 amino acids. The germline V gene has CDR1 MNHNS and CDR2 SASEGT. The V and J ends lost 4 bases and 7 bases, in that order; junction bases with no gene match: 2. The CDR3: CASSGTGGGEKLFF. The CDR3 DNA is TGTGCCAGCAGTGGGACAGGGGGCGGTGAAAAACTGTTTTTT.

This chain joins TRBV10-3 and TRBJ2-7, with D possibly TRBD1 on 5 matching bases. This CDR3 has 14 residues. V was shortened by 4 bases and J by 3 bases, with 13 bases between the two germline ends. CDR1 is ENHRY, CDR2 SYGVKD, per germline. The CDR3 protein is CAISGLTANYEQYF. The DNA for the CDR3 is TGTGCCATCAGTGGTCTGACAGCTAACTACGAGCAGTACTTC.

The chain is built from TRBV11-2 and TRBJ1-2, with no clear D. The germline V and J ends were trimmed by 2 bases and 2 bases, with 12 bases remaining between them. The CDR3 spans 15 residues. The germline gives CDR1 SGHAT, CDR2 FQNNGV. CDR3 loop: CASSLFKGANYGYTF. The CDR3 DNA sequence: TGTGCCAGCAGCTTATTCAAGGGCGCAAACTATGGCTACACCTTC.

This clone has just one count. J is TRBJ2-7 and V is TRBV19, with D possibly matching TRBD1 (5 bases). The V end was cut by 3 bases, the J end by 5 bases, with 11 bases between. The CDR3 consists of 13 residues. Looked up from germline, CDR1 is LNHDA and CDR2 is SQIVND (reference sequence). The CDR3 DNA follows: TGTGCCAGTAGTATGGTACAGACAGACGAGCAGTACTTC. This encodes CASSMVQTDEQYF.

The gene calls are TRBV9 and TRBJ2-1; a possible D gene is TRBD1 (6 bases). Per the germline V gene, CDR1 is SGDLS and CDR2 is YYNGEE. The V and J ends lost 1 base and 3 bases respectively, with 14 bases between them. The length of the CDR3 is 16 residues. As DNA, the CDR3 is TGTGCCAGCAGCGTAAGGCGTATACAGGGCTACAATGAGCAGTTCTTC. This gives the protein CASSVRRIQGYNEQFF.

V is TRBV6-5 and J is TRBJ2-7; D ambiguous. The CDR3 runs to 15 residues. V gave up 6 bases and J gave up 0 bases, with 15 bases separating them. From germline, CDR1 is MNHEY and CDR2 SVGAGI. The CDR3 DNA reads as TGTGCCAGCAGGCCGACTCGGACGAGCTCCTACGAGCAGTACTTC. Encoded protein: CASRPTRTSSYEQYF.

The rearrangement links TRBV5-4 to TRBJ2-7; 9 bases are shared with TRBD1. Germline V CDR1 and CDR2: SGHNT, YYREEE (reference sequence). CDR3 size: 16 residues. The junction had 12 bases not matched to a gene; V was cut back by 4 bases and J by 4 bases. This chain's CDR3 is CASSETTGGKRYEQYF. The DNA for the CDR3 is TGTGCCAGCAGCGAAACGACAGGGGGAAAAAGGTACGAGCAGTACTTC. The full variable domain, completed using reference TRBV5-4 and TRBJ2-7, is ETGVTQSPTHLIKTRGQQVTLRCSSQSGHNTVSWYQQALGQGPQFIFQYYREEENGRGNFPPRFSGLQFPNYSSELNVNALELDDSALYLCASSETTGGKRYEQYFGPGTRLTVT.

The chain has TRBV28 and TRBJ2-3, with TRBD1 identical over 7 bases. The CDR3 has 16 residues. Germline CDR1 is MDHEN and CDR2 is SYDVKM. V was pared by 6 bases and J by 3 bases, with 12 bases of the junction left unmatched. This chain's CDR3 is CASSPGDRVGTDTQYF. The CDR3 DNA reads as TGTGCCAGCAGCCCCGGTGACAGGGTTGGAACAGATACGCAGTATTTT.

The chain links TRBV11-3 to TRBJ1-1; 8 bases align to TRBD1. The germline V gene encodes CDR1 SGHNT and CDR2 YENEEA. Trimming took 3 bases from V and 3 from J; bases not matched to a gene: 21. This CDR3 contains 20 residues. The CDR3 sequence is CASSFRDRIPITGPHTEAFF. CDR3 sequence (DNA): TGTGCCAGCAGCTTCCGGGACAGGATTCCTATAACGGGCCCTCACACTGAAGCTTTCTTT.

The chain recombines TRBV5-1 with TRBJ2-7, with 9 bases aligning to TRBD1. This CDR3 comprises 15 residues. The germline V gene encodes CDR1 SGHRS and CDR2 YFSETQ. V shed 0 bases and J 0 bases; nucleotides not matched to a gene: 1. In nucleotides, the CDR3 is TGCGCCAGCAGCTTGGGGACAGGGGACTCCTACGAGCAGTACTTC. Its translation: CASSLGTGDSYEQYF.

This clone was counted ten times or more. The CDR3 reads CASSQGPIPATRTNEQFF. CDR3 bases: TGTGCCAGCAGCCAAGGTCCTATACCGGCTACCCGGACCAATGAGCAGTTCTTC. The rearrangement links TRBV4-2 to TRBJ2-1; D gene uncertain. The CDR3 consists of 18 residues. Germline V CDR1 and CDR2: LGHNA, YNFKEQ. The germline V and J ends were trimmed by 1 base and 6 bases, with 22 bases remaining between them.

A note on this clone: The same CDR3 is also encoded by other DNA sequences in this sample. V is TRBV7-9 and J is TRBJ2-7, with D possibly TRBD2 on 5 matching bases. CDR1 and CDR2 (germline): SEHNR, FQNEAQ (reference sequence). There are 14 residues in the CDR3. V shed 6 bases and J shed 1 base, with 13 bases lying between them. The CDR3 nucleotides read TGTGCCAGCAGTTCCGCGGGCGGGTCCTACGAGCAGTACTTC. It is translated as CASSSAGGSYEQYF.

The genes are TRBV10-1 and TRBJ2-7; 9 bases align to TRBD1. From germline, CDR1 is WNHNN and CDR2 SYGVQD (reference sequence). The CDR3 is 13 residues long. Germline trimming cut 9 bases from V and 5 bases from J; bases unmatched to any gene: 8. The CDR3 bases are TGCGCCAGTAGCCGGGACAGGGCTAACGAGCAGTACTTC. Translating gives CASSRDRANEQYF.

The rearrangement links TRBV10-3 to TRBJ2-3; a possible D gene is TRBD2 (5 bases). Germline V CDR1 and CDR2: ENHRY, SYGVKD. The V and J ends lost 3 bases and 2 bases respectively, with 18 bases between them. This CDR3 region has 17 residues. CDR3 nucleotide sequence: TGTGCCATCAGTGAAAAGGCCGCCCAGCGGATCACAGATACGCAGTATTTT. Translated, it gives CAISEKAAQRITDTQYF.